The clone carrying this T cell receptor beta chain was counted only a few times. What it binds is unknown. This CDR3 has 14 amino acids. The V end lost 5 bases, the J end lost 4 bases, and 14 bases lay between the germline ends. Germline V gene data show CDR1 as MNHEY and CDR2 as SMNVEV (reference sequence). TCR beta libraries were made by quantitative 5'-RACE with molecular barcodes. TCRdb used MiXCR to reprocess the 5' RACE reads, holding one entry per CDR3 protein. The sample contains over 700,000 distinct CDR3 sequences, under 20% of which appear only once. The data stem from a study of CD8 T cells in ankylosing spondylitis. Study-wide results and limits: The study looked at matched synovial fluid samples from ankylosing spondylitis patients. Disease-linked clones were reported to be significantly enriched there. Past research had described some motif variants in reactive arthritis synovial fluid and blood. Ankylosing spondylitis blood seemed to carry a telltale TCR beta motif made of eight highly homologous variants. Disease-linked clones bore a CD8+ phenotype, appearing relatively rarely in peripheral blood.

Sample: blood, either unsorted or a sorted T cell fraction (not recorded which). V usage is TRBV27 and J usage is TRBJ1-1; maybe TRBD1 (6 bases). This clonotype originated in a male donor with ankylosing spondylitis. In DNA, the CDR3 is TGTGCCAGCAGTATACAGGGTGAAGTCACTGAAGCTTTCTTT. It is translated as CASSIQGEVTEAFF.